This TCR beta chain was profiled in a study of shared clonotypes between healthy human individuals. The assay was immunoSEQ multiplex PCR, and TCRdb's table has in-frame clones only and misses some. Of about 230,000 clones listed, approximately 65% are singletons. V lost 4 bases to trimming and J lost 11 bases; unmatched junction nucleotides: 11. Germline CDR1 reads SGHNT; CDR2 reads YENEEA. The length of the CDR3 is 13 residues. The rearrangement links TRBV11-3 to TRBJ2-7; 7 bases are shared with TRBD1. This TCR was sampled from a man aged 25 to 40 in good health. The specimen sequenced was memory CD4+ T cells sorted from blood. Subset denoted: CD45RA-negative fraction. CDR3 DNA: TGTGCCAGCAGCTCTGAAAGACAGGGTTTTAAGTACTTC. This encodes CASSSERQGFKYF.